Presented here are 28 T cell receptor beta chains from one specimen sequenced in a study of blood T cell repertoires in COVID-19. Profiled with immunoSEQ multiplex PCR; TCRdb holds only in-frame clones, not every one. The data hold roughly 190,000 clones, with approximately 80% observed a single time. Sequenced: peripheral blood. The receptor set was obtained from a woman between 45 and 60 years old with acute or convalescent COVID-19.

The chain has TRBV6-5 and TRBJ1-1, with a possible D match to TRBD1 (5 bases). Deletions cut 5 bases from V and 1 base from J, with 14 bases between. From germline, CDR1 is MNHEY and CDR2 SVGAGI. CDR3 length: 15 amino acids. The CDR3 DNA sequence: TGTGCCAGCAGTAGGGGATCAATAGGGAACACTGAAGCTTTCTTT. Its translation is CASSRGSIGNTEAFF.

The rearrangement joins TRBV10-3 to TRBJ2-7; perhaps TRBD2 as D (5 bases). CDR1 ENHRY and CDR2 SYGVKD come from the germline V gene. V was clipped by 2 bases and J by 7 bases, with 9 bases between them. The CDR3 extends over 12 amino acids. CDR3 amino acids: CAISERRGEQYF. The CDR3 DNA reads as TGTGCCATCAGTGAGCGCCGAGGGGAGCAGTACTTC.

V and J are TRBV7-2 and TRBJ1-5, with D tentatively TRBD1 (6 bases). Germline CDR1 is SGHTA and CDR2 is FQGNSA. The CDR3 contains 14 residues. The V and J ends lost 4 bases and 0 bases respectively, with 7 bases between them. The CDR3 nucleotides read TGTGCCAGCAGCTCAGGGGCTAGCAATCAGCCCCAGCATTTT. Its translation: CASSSGASNQPQHF.

The chain has TRBV6-6 and TRBJ2-7; TRBD1 matches 10 bases. J lost 0 bases, V lost 6 bases, and 5 bases had no gene match. The CDR3 is 15 amino acids. CDR1 and CDR2 from the germline V gene are MNHNY and SVGAGI (reference sequence). CDR3 sequence (DNA): TGTGCCAGCAGCTCTGGACAGGGGGGCTCCTACGAGCAGTACTTC. Its translation is CASSSGQGGSYEQYF.

There are a few counts of this clone. The chain links TRBV7-9 to TRBJ2-2; D may be TRBD1 (6 bases). The CDR3 totals 16 residues. The germline V gene encodes CDR1 SEHNR and CDR2 FQNEAQ (reference sequence). V dropped 1 base and J dropped 3 bases, with 12 bases sitting between them. CDR3 coding DNA: TGTGCCAGCAGCTTAGGCAGGGGATTTTACACCGGGGAGCTGTTTTTT. Residues: CASSLGRGFYTGELFF.

The CDR3 bases are TGTGCCAGCAGAGCTAAGGACAGGGGGCTTAACGAGCAGTACTTC. Encoded protein: CASRAKDRGLNEQYF. The V gene is TRBV6-5, the J gene TRBJ2-7; the match to TRBD1 covers 11 bases. This CDR3 has 15 amino acids. V lost 6 bases to trimming and J lost 5 bases; unmatched junction nucleotides: 9. Germline CDR1 MNHEY, CDR2 SVGAGI.

V gene TRBV7-2 combines with J gene TRBJ1-1; 11 bases fit TRBD1. CDR1 is SGHTA and CDR2 is FQGNSA in the germline V gene. Trimming took 6 bases from V and 0 from J; bases not matched to a gene: 6. The CDR3 totals 16 residues. The DNA of the CDR3 is TGTGCCAGCAGGCCGGACAGGGGGCAACTGAACACTGAAGCTTTCTTT. This gives the protein CASRPDRGQLNTEAFF.

The chain is built from TRBV9 and TRBJ1-2, with unresolved D. Per germline, CDR1 SGDLS and CDR2 YYNGEE. The V end was cut by 0 bases, the J end by 2 bases, with 8 bases between. The CDR3 totals 14 residues. The CDR3 DNA is TGTGCCAGCAGCGTAGGGTCGGAGAACTATGGCTACACCTTC. It yields the protein CASSVGSENYGYTF.

The rearrangement links TRBV5-4 to TRBJ2-5; 12 bases are shared with TRBD2. The germline V gene encodes CDR1 SGHNT and CDR2 YYREEE (reference sequence). Unmatched junction bases numbered 4, after V lost 4 bases and J lost 0 bases. This CDR3 has 16 residues. In nucleotides, the CDR3 is TGTGCCAGCAGCCGAAGACTAGCGGGGGACCAAGAGACCCAGTACTTC. Encoded protein: CASSRRLAGDQETQYF.

The chain has TRBV7-9 and TRBJ2-5, with a tentative D call TRBD2 (6 bases). In germline, CDR1 is SEHNR, CDR2 FQNEAQ (reference sequence). The CDR3 has 15 residues. The ends were cut back, 4 bases at V and 1 base at J, with 13 bases in the middle. CDR3 nucleotide sequence: TGTGCCAGCAGCTACCTAGCGAGGGTCCAAGAGACCCAGTACTTC. Its translation: CASSYLARVQETQYF. The whole variable domain, remainder taken from reference TRBV7-9 and TRBJ2-5, is DTGVSQNPRHKITKRGQNVTFRCDPISEHNRLYWYRQTLGQGPEFLTYFQNEAQLEKSRLLSDRFSAERPKGSFSTLEIQRTEQGDSAMYLCASSYLARVQETQYFGPGTRLLVL.

This rearrangement joins TRBV29-1 to TRBJ2-7; D is possibly TRBD2 (6 bases). The CDR3 has 13 residues. The V and J ends lost 6 bases and 5 bases respectively, with 17 bases between them. Germline V gene data show CDR1 as SQVTM and CDR2 as ANQGSEA. The DNA of the CDR3 is TGCAGCGTCACTCGGGAGCTGAGGAACGAGCAGTACTTC. It translates to CSVTRELRNEQYF.

The CDR3 DNA reads TGTGCCAGCAGCCCCTCGTCCTCTGGAAACACCATATATTTT. This encodes CASSPSSSGNTIYF. The rearrangement uses TRBV3-1 (or the pseudogene TRBV3-2) and TRBJ1-3; no definite D call. Looked up from germline, CDR1 is LGHDT and CDR2 is YNNKEL (reference sequence). V lost 4 bases and J lost 0, with 7 bases in between. There are 14 residues in the CDR3.

The chain links TRBV24-1 to TRBJ2-1, with TRBD1 matching 11 bases. The CDR3 has 16 amino acids. V was pared by 4 bases and J by 5 bases, with 6 bases of the junction left unmatched. Germline V gene data show CDR1 as KGHDR and CDR2 as SFDVKD. The CDR3 DNA reads TGTGCCACCAGTGACCCGGGACAGGGGGTCAACAATGAGCAGTTCTTC. This codes for CATSDPGQGVNNEQFF.

This clone appeared a single time. V gene TRBV19 combines with J gene TRBJ2-1, with D perhaps matching TRBD1 (6 bases). This CDR3 has 15 residues. Germline loops: CDR1 LNHDA, CDR2 SQIVND (reference sequence). V shed 3 bases and J shed 3 bases, with 12 bases lying between them. CDR3 nucleotides: TGTGCCAGTAGTATGAAACAGGGATACTACAATGAGCAGTTCTTC. It encodes CASSMKQGYYNEQFF.

V usage is TRBV28 and J usage is TRBJ2-2; the D is unclear. V lost 6 bases and J lost 3, with 5 bases in between. This CDR3 is 12 amino acids long. Germline V gene data show CDR1 as MDHEN and CDR2 as SYDVKM. The CDR3 loop is CASRRYTGELFF. In nucleotides, the CDR3 is TGTGCCAGCAGGCGGTACACCGGGGAGCTGTTTTTT.

This chain uses TRBV6-5 with TRBJ1-1, with 8 bases identical to TRBD1. Germline V gene lookup returns CDR1 MNHEY and CDR2 SVGAGI. The CDR3 covers 13 residues. After removal of 6 bases from V and 5 bases from J, the junction contained 5 bases not matched to a gene. This CDR3 reads CASSRGQDTEAFF. The CDR3 region has the DNA TGTGCCAGCAGCAGGGGGCAGGATACTGAAGCTTTCTTT.

This rearrangement joins TRBV2 to TRBJ2-7, with 7 bases lining up with TRBD2. This CDR3 has 17 amino acids. The germline V gene encodes CDR1 SNHLY and CDR2 FYNNEI. The V segment lost 9 bases and the J segment 2 bases; nucleotides outside the gene matches: 19. CDR3 loop: CARTWGGTQDYPYEQYF. CDR3 DNA: TGTGCCAGGACCTGGGGGGGTACCCAGGACTACCCCTACGAGCAGTACTTC.

This chain connects TRBV6-2 or TRBV6-3 to TRBJ1-5, with TRBD1 matching over 10 bases. The CDR3 is 15 residues long. J was trimmed by 7 bases and V by 2 bases; bases with no gene match: 5. Germline V gene data show CDR1 as MNHEY and CDR2 as SVGEGT. The CDR3 loop is CASSYGTGVSQPQHF. CDR3 DNA: TGTGCCAGCAGTTACGGGACAGGGGTAAGCCAGCCCCAGCATTTT.

The V call is TRBV19, the J call TRBJ1-5, with D unresolved. V dropped 5 bases and J dropped 0 bases, with 8 bases sitting between them. The germline V gene encodes CDR1 LNHDA and CDR2 SQIVND (reference sequence). The CDR3 is made up of 14 amino acids. The CDR3 DNA sequence: TGTGCCAGTAGTCCCCACACTAGCAATCAGCCCCAGCATTTT. Protein sequence: CASSPHTSNQPQHF. Complete variable domain (other parts from reference TRBV19 and TRBJ1-5): DGGITQSPKYLFRKEGQNVTLSCEQNLNHDAMYWYRQDPGQGLRLIYYSQIVNDFQKGDIAEGYSVSREKKESFPLTVTSAQKNPTAFYLCASSPHTSNQPQHFGDGTRLSIL.

The chain joins TRBV30 to TRBJ2-1, with a weak D call TRBD1 (6 bases). Germline V gene sequence: CDR1 GTSNPN, CDR2 SVGIG (reference sequence). V gave up 7 bases and J gave up 15 bases, with 25 bases separating them. CDR3 length equals 13 residues. As DNA, the CDR3 is TGTGCCTTCAATAAGGTCGGGACACCCGCAGGGTTCTTC. Translation: CAFNKVGTPAGFF.

The J gene is TRBJ1-2, the V gene TRBV6-5, with D perhaps TRBD1 (6 bases). Between the trimmed V and J ends, which lost 4 bases and 8 bases, there was a span of 23 bases. Per the germline V gene, CDR1 is MNHEY and CDR2 is SVGAGI. The CDR3 loop spans 16 amino acids. The chain's CDR3 is CASSSALTGAARGYTF. The CDR3 nucleotides are TGTGCCAGCAGTTCAGCCTTGACAGGAGCGGCTAGGGGCTACACCTTC.

The chain has TRBV19 and TRBJ1-5; D not resolved. The V gene's germline CDR1 is LNHDA and CDR2 SQIVND (reference sequence). The CDR3 covers 16 residues. V dropped 3 bases and J dropped 2 bases, with 14 bases sitting between them. CDR3 DNA sequence: TGTGCCAGTAGTATCCTCCAAGGGAGGGGCAATCAGCCCCAGCATTTT. This sequence encodes CASSILQGRGNQPQHF.

This clone appeared once. This chain joins TRBV6-5 and TRBJ2-1; 11 bases are a match to TRBD2. CDR1 and CDR2 (germline): MNHEY, SVGAGI. V was pared by 6 bases and J by 4 bases, with 2 bases of the junction left unmatched. The length of the CDR3 is 14 residues. As DNA, the CDR3 is TGTGCCAGCAGAGCTAGCGGGGGGTACAATGAGCAGTTCTTC. Its translation: CASRASGGYNEQFF.

CDR3 protein: CATSRQGSYNEQFF. The CDR3 bases are TGTGCCACCAGTAGACAGGGTTCCTACAATGAGCAGTTCTTC. The rearrangement uses TRBV24-1 and TRBJ2-1; 7 positions match TRBD1. This CDR3 comprises 14 residues. Trimming removed 6 bases from V and 1 base from J; junction bases left unmatched: 2. Germline-derived CDR1 and CDR2 are KGHDR and SFDVKD.

V is TRBV7-2 and J is TRBJ2-7; 7 bases line up with TRBD2. Germline CDR1 is SGHTA and CDR2 is FQGNSA. J was trimmed by 3 bases and V by 5 bases; bases with no gene match: 10. This CDR3 contains 15 residues. CDR3 bases: TGTGCCAGCAGCCAACGCACCGGGGGGAGCTACGAGCAGTACTTC. The encoded protein is CASSQRTGGSYEQYF.

J is TRBJ2-5 and V is TRBV10-3; D is ambiguous. This CDR3 has 16 amino acids. The V gene lost 7 bases and the J gene lost 1 base, with 19 bases spanning the gap. The germline V gene has CDR1 ENHRY and CDR2 SYGVKD. CDR3 nucleotides: TGTGCCATCAATGGTGGAGTAAGGAATCTCCAAGAGACCCAGTACTTC. This codes for CAINGGVRNLQETQYF.

The chain uses TRBV30 and TRBJ2-7, with 7 bases that match TRBD2. Trimming removed 4 bases from V and 1 base from J; junction bases left unmatched: 13. Germline-derived CDR1 and CDR2 are GTSNPN and SVGIG (reference sequence). CDR3 length: 16 residues. The CDR3 loop reads CAWTSSSGLVSYEQYF. Here the CDR3 DNA reads TGTGCCTGGACCTCGTCCAGCGGACTAGTGTCCTACGAGCAGTACTTC. Complete variable domain (other parts from reference TRBV30 and TRBJ2-7): SQTIHQWPATLVQPVGSPLSLECTVEGTSNPNLYWYRQAAGRGLQLLFYSVGIGQISSEVPQNLSASRPQDRQFILSSKKLLLSDSGFYLCAWTSSSGLVSYEQYFGPGTRLTVT.

V usage is TRBV6-2 or TRBV6-3 and J usage is TRBJ2-7, with D tentatively TRBD1 (6 bases). CDR1 is MNHEY, CDR2 SVGEGT, per germline. The CDR3 loop spans 12 amino acids. V was trimmed by 5 bases and J by 2 bases, leaving 7 bases between them. CDR3 DNA: TGTGCCAGCAGTCGGGACACCTACGAGCAGTACTTC. Protein sequence: CASSRDTYEQYF.